The 14 T cell receptor beta chains listed next were all sequenced from one sample in a study of Tregs in tolerant kidney transplant recipients. Data came from immunoSEQ multiplex PCR; TCRdb stores just in-frame clones and leaves some out. The profile shows some 110,000 clones, 92% of them singletons. Sample: CD4+ T cells from blood. The source is a human donor in good health.

V and J are TRBV10-1 and TRBJ1-1; 7 bases line up with TRBD1. This CDR3 spans 16 amino acids. CDR1 is WNHNN, CDR2 SYGVQD, per germline (reference sequence). V lost 8 bases, J lost 1 base, and 13 bases stayed unmatched. CDR3 in DNA: TGCGCCAGCCGGGGTGGGGACAGAGAAGGGAACACTGAAGCTTTCTTT. It is translated as CASRGGDREGNTEAFF.

The chain recombines TRBV4-1 with TRBJ2-1, with a weak D call TRBD2 (6 bases). Germline lookup yields CDR1 MGHRA and CDR2 YSYEKL. CDR3 length: 16 amino acids. V was trimmed by 4 bases and J by 0 bases, leaving 13 bases between them. The CDR3 here is CASSRSSASSYNEQFF. CDR3 bases: TGCGCCAGCAGCCGTTCTAGCGCTAGCTCCTACAATGAGCAGTTCTTC.

V and J are TRBV27 and TRBJ2-1; TRBD2 is a possible D gene (5 bases). Trimming removed 6 bases at V and 0 bases at J, with 12 bases between. From germline, CDR1 is MNHEY and CDR2 SMNVEV (reference sequence). CDR3 length equals 15 residues. The CDR3 sequence is CASRSVGVSYNEQFF. In DNA, the CDR3 is TGTGCCAGCAGGTCGGTGGGAGTCTCCTACAATGAGCAGTTCTTC.

V is TRBV18 and J is TRBJ1-6, with a possible D match to TRBD1 (5 bases). The germline V gene has CDR1 KGHSH and CDR2 LQKENI. Trimming pared 0 bases from V and 10 bases from J, leaving 13 bases between. This CDR3 has 15 amino acids. The CDR3 region is CASSPPGQGSSPLHF. Here the CDR3 DNA reads TGTGCCAGCTCACCACCGGGGCAGGGATCCTCACCCCTCCACTTT.

This clone was detected once. The chain uses TRBV19 and TRBJ2-1, with D possibly being TRBD2 (6 bases). V was trimmed by 6 bases and J by 12 bases, leaving 24 bases between them. The CDR3 has 15 residues. Looked up from germline, CDR1 is LNHDA and CDR2 is SQIVND (reference sequence). The DNA for the CDR3 is TGTGCCAGTAGCCCTCTAGCACCCGGGAGAAGTGGGCAGTTCTTC. Amino acid sequence: CASSPLAPGRSGQFF.

The chain joins TRBV27 to TRBJ2-1; 7 nucleotides align to TRBD1. Germline V gene lookup returns CDR1 MNHEY and CDR2 SMNVEV (reference sequence). There are 17 residues in the CDR3. The trim removed 0 bases at V and 0 bases at J, leaving 5 bases unmatched. The CDR3 coding sequence is TGTGCCAGCAGTTTATCTGGACAGGCGAGCTCCTACAATGAGCAGTTCTTC. It specifies CASSLSGQASSYNEQFF.

This chain uses TRBV7-9 with TRBJ2-7; 11 bases align to TRBD2. The ends lost 5 bases at V and 4 bases at J; junction bases unmatched: 4. Germline CDR1 and CDR2: SEHNR and FQNEAQ (reference sequence). This CDR3 region has 14 residues. CDR3 nucleotides: TGTGCCAGCAGCAAGACTAGCGGGACTTACGAGCAGTACTTC. Encoded protein: CASSKTSGTYEQYF.

V and J are TRBV5-1 and TRBJ1-2, with 12 bases identical to TRBD1. The CDR3 consists of 16 residues. Germline CDR1 is SGHRS and CDR2 is YFSETQ. V lost 9 bases and J lost 0; bases outside the gene matches: 9. The CDR3 DNA reads as TGCGCCACAAACCCGGGACAGGGGGCGCCTAACTATGGCTACACCTTC. This codes for CATNPGQGAPNYGYTF. Looking up the rest from reference TRBV5-1 and TRBJ1-2 gives the full variable domain: KAGVTQTPRYLIKTRGQQVTLSCSPISGHRSVSWYQQTPGQGLQFLFEYFSETQRNKGNFPGRFSGRQFSNSRSEMNVSTLELGDSALYLCATNPGQGAPNYGYTFGSGTRLTVV.

This clone was detected a few times. The rearrangement uses TRBV18 and TRBJ1-2, with unresolved D. This CDR3 has 13 residues. Trimming stripped 4 bases from V and 8 bases from J, with 14 bases between. Germline CDR1 reads KGHSH; CDR2 reads LQKENI. Here the CDR3 reads CASSRGDTEGYTF. The CDR3 DNA reads as TGTGCCAGCTCACGCGGAGACACCGAGGGCTACACCTTC.

The chain recombines TRBV7-2 with TRBJ1-2, with TRBD1 matching over 7 bases. Looked up from germline, CDR1 is SGHTA and CDR2 is FQGNSA. With 6 bases clipped from V and 6 bases from J, the junction kept 7 bases outside the gene matches. CDR3 length equals 13 residues. This CDR3 is CASRRQGSDGYTF. The DNA of the CDR3 is TGTGCCAGCAGACGACAGGGCTCGGATGGCTACACCTTC.

This rearrangement joins TRBV5-6 to TRBJ2-3, with D unclear. CDR1 and CDR2 from the germline V gene are SGHDT and YYEEEE. CDR3 length: 13 amino acids. V gave up 2 bases and J gave up 1 base, with 5 bases separating them. The CDR3 sequence is CASSFFGTDTQYF. The CDR3 nucleotides read TGTGCCAGCAGCTTCTTTGGCACAGATACGCAGTATTTT.

CDR3 nucleotide sequence: TGTGCCAGCAGCTTCGACTTGTTGTTGAACAATGAGCAGTTCTTC. Its translation is CASSFDLLLNNEQFF. This rearrangement joins TRBV5-4 to TRBJ2-1; D gene uncertain. Germline values: CDR1 SGHNT, CDR2 YYREEE (reference sequence). Deletions cut 2 bases from V and 5 bases from J, with 14 bases between. The CDR3 loop spans 15 amino acids.

The V call is TRBV29-1, the J call TRBJ2-7, with D possibly matching TRBD1 (6 bases). V shed 4 bases and J shed 3 bases, with 16 bases lying between them. This CDR3 contains 14 residues. The germline CDR1 and CDR2 sequences are SQVTM and ANQGSEA. CDR3 DNA: TGCAGCGTTGCTGCGGACAGCAAATTCTACGAGCAGTACTTC. It specifies CSVAADSKFYEQYF.

The rearrangement uses TRBV5-1 and TRBJ1-4, with TRBD1 as a possible D gene (5 bases). The CDR3 contains 15 residues. Germline V CDR1 and CDR2: SGHRS, YFSETQ. Trimming shortened V by 2 bases and J by 0 bases, and 8 bases separated the two germline ends. This CDR3 reads CASSFGGATNEKLFF. The CDR3 nucleotides read TGCGCCAGCAGCTTTGGAGGGGCAACTAATGAAAAACTGTTTTTT.